This is a list of T cell receptor beta chains from one sample in a study of T cell responses to AZD1222 COVID-19 vaccine. Repertoires were generated with immunoSEQ multiplex PCR, while TCRdb's copy carries only in-frame clones and drops some. The sample records under 150,000 clones, roughly nine tenths being singletons. The material sequenced was peripheral blood, taken 28 days after the second AZD1222 dose. The receptors come from an adult who received the AZD1222 COVID-19 vaccine. Both conserved end residues are part of each CDR3. A D gene is named only where the DNA matches it firmly. Clone size is shown for a subset of rows, as once, few, many or a class of expanded clone.

>TRBD1|TRBJ1-5|TRBV19|NA
TGTGCCACCTCCGGGACAGGGGGACAGCCCCAGCATTTT
CATSGTGGQPQHF
>NA|TRBJ2-3|TRBV6-2/TRBV6-3|NA
TGTGCCAGCAGTTACGGAGGGAACACAGATACGCAGTATTTT
CASSYGGNTDTQYF
>NA|TRBJ1-1|TRBV7-9|once
TGTGCCAGTGCAAGCGCGGGGCTGGACACTGAAGCTTTCTTT
CASASAGLDTEAFF
>NA|TRBJ1-2|TRBV6-2/TRBV6-3|NA
TGTGCCAGCAGTTACGGGAGCAGTGCCTATGGCTACACCTTC
CASSYGSSAYGYTF
>NA|TRBJ1-2|TRBV6-2/TRBV6-3|NA
TGTGCCAGCAGTCCCGAAGGACTGCAGGCCTATGGCTACACCTTC
CASSPEGLQAYGYTF
>NA|TRBJ1-1|TRBV27|NA
TGTGCCAGCAAAGGGCAGCCTTTTGTTGTAGGTGAAGCTTTCTTT
CASKGQPFVVGEAFF
>NA|TRBJ1-4|TRBV30|few
TGTGCCTGGAACCGTGGGGCAACTAATGAAAAACTGTTTTTT
CAWNRGATNEKLFF
>NA|TRBJ2-4|TRBV2|NA
TGTGCCAGCACCGGGTGGGGGAAAGCCAAAAACATTCAGTACTTC
CASTGWGKAKNIQYF
>NA|TRBJ2-5|TRBV16|NA
TGTGCCAGCAGCTTCAGGGTTGAAGAGACCCAGTACTTC
CASSFRVEETQYF
>NA|TRBJ1-5|TRBV12-3/TRBV12-4|NA
TGTGCCAGCGGGGACTTGAACGATCAGCCCCAGCATTTT
CASGDLNDQPQHF
>NA|TRBJ2-3|TRBV4-3|NA
TGCGCCAGCAGCCAAGAACTCGTTGATACGCAGTATTTT
CASSQELVDTQYF
>NA|TRBJ1-1|TRBV5-1|NA
TGCGCCAGCAGCTTGGTGGGTCTCCCGAACACTGAAGCTTTCTTT
CASSLVGLPNTEAFF
>NA|TRBJ1-3|TRBV7-9|NA
TGTGCCAGCAGCTCCCTTACTACCGCTGGAAACACCATATATTTT
CASSSLTTAGNTIYF
>NA|TRBJ1-1|TRBV5-6|NA
TGTGCCAGCAGCTTGGGGCTTGAAGCTTTCTTT
CASSLGLEAFF
>NA|TRBJ2-2|TRBV6-1|NA
TGTGCCAGCAGTGACAGGGAAAGGGTGGGAACTGACACCGGGGAGCTGTTTTTT
CASSDRERVGTDTGELFF
>TRBD1|TRBJ1-1|TRBV29-1|NA
TGCAGCGTTGTACGGGACAGGGGGAACACTGAAGCTTTCTTT
CSVVRDRGNTEAFF
>NA|TRBJ2-3|TRBV4-1|NA
TGCGCCAGCAGTACCCCCGCCGGAAGGAGCGGCACAGATACGCAGTATTTT
CASSTPAGRSGTDTQYF
>TRBD2|TRBJ2-7|TRBV27|NA
TGTGCCAGCAGTCTCCGGACTAGCGGGAGGATCCACGAGCAGTACTTC
CASSLRTSGRIHEQYF
>NA|TRBJ1-5|TRBV6-5|NA
TGTGCCAGCAGAACGGGGGTGGGGGGTCAGCCCCAGCATTTT
CASRTGVGGQPQHF
>TRBD1|TRBJ1-1|TRBV5-1|NA
TGCGCCAGCAGCTTGGCCGGGACAGACCTGAACACTGAAGCTTTCTTT
CASSLAGTDLNTEAFF
>TRBD1|TRBJ1-1|TRBV10-2|NA
TGCGCCAGCAGAGCTGGACAGGGGGCTCTTGAAGCTTTCTTT
CASRAGQGALEAFF
>TRBD1|TRBJ1-3|TRBV23-1|NA
TGCGCCAGCAGTTCCTACTCTTGTCGGACAGGGGTAACAGGAAACACCATATATTTT
CASSSYSCRTGVTGNTIYF
>NA|TRBJ1-1|TRBV30|NA
TGTGCCTGGAGTGTACTCGACAGCTCAGAAGCTTTCTTT
CAWSVLDSSEAFF
>NA|TRBJ2-7|TRBV4-2|NA
TGTGCCAGCAGCCAAGGGGCGGAAAGCTCCTACGAGCAGTACTTC
CASSQGAESSYEQYF
>NA|TRBJ2-1|TRBV9|NA
TGTGCCAGCAGCGTAGCCACAGGTAATGAGCAGTTCTTC
CASSVATGNEQFF
>NA|TRBJ1-6|TRBV27|few
TGTGCCAGCAGTTGGAGCGGCGCCTATAATTCACCCCTCCACTTT
CASSWSGAYNSPLHF
>TRBD2|TRBJ2-1|TRBV5-4|NA
TGTGCCAGCAGCTTGACTAGCGGGTTGGAAAATGAGCAGTTCTTC
CASSLTSGLENEQFF
>TRBD1|TRBJ1-5|TRBV3-1/TRBV3-2|NA
TGTGCCAGCAGCCAAGGGACAGGGTCGCGCAATCAGCCCCAGCATTTT
CASSQGTGSRNQPQHF
>TRBD2|TRBJ2-3|TRBV6-4|NA
TGTGCCAGCAGTGACTCGGTAGCGGGGGGGGTCACAGATACGCAGTATTTT
CASSDSVAGGVTDTQYF